This T cell receptor (beta chain) was sequenced for a study of PD-1 blockade in classical Hodgkin lymphoma. This sample's time point: cycle 4 day 1 (C4D1), after 6 weeks of nivolumab. Every single patient, without exception, relapsed after autologous stem cell transplantation, and brentuximab vedotin exposure varied. Here immunoSEQ multiplex PCR was the method, and the copy in TCRdb shows in-frame clones only, minus some. Among about 28,000 clones listed, 80% were seen once. Between the trimmed V and J ends, which lost 3 bases and 1 base, there was a span of 16 bases. CDR3 length: 15 amino acids. Per the germline V gene, CDR1 is GTSNPN and CDR2 is SVGIG (reference sequence).

The source was peripheral blood mononuclear cells (PBMCs), collected before the fourth cycle of nivolumab. The source of this sequence is a human donor with classical Hodgkin lymphoma. The chain carries TRBV30 and TRBJ2-7; D tentatively fits TRBD1 or TRBD2 (6 bases each). Here the CDR3 DNA reads TGTGCCTGGAGGACCGGGGTAGGGGGGTCCTACGAGCAGTACTTC. It yields the protein CAWRTGVGGSYEQYF. Full variable domain (missing parts from reference TRBV30 and TRBJ2-7): SQTIHQWPATLVQPVGSPLSLECTVEGTSNPNLYWYRQAAGRGLQLLFYSVGIGQISSEVPQNLSASRPQDRQFILSSKKLLLSDSGFYLCAWRTGVGGSYEQYFGPGTRLTVT.